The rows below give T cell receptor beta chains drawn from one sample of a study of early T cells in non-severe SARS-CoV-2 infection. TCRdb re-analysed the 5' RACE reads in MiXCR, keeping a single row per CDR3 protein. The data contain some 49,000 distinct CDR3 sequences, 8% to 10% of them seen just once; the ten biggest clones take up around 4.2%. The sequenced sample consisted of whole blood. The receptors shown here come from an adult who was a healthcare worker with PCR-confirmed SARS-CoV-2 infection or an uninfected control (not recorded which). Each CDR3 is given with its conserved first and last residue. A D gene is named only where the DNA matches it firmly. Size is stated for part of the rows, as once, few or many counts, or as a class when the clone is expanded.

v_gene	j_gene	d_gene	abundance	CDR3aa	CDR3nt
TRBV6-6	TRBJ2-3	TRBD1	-	CASSITGTGNRADTQYF	TGTGCCAGCAGTATTACCGGGACAGGGAATCGGGCAGATACGCAGTATTTT
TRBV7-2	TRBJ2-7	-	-	CASSLKLYEQYF	TGTGCCAGCAGCTTAAAGCTCTACGAGCAGTACTTC
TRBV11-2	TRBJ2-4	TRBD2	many	CASSLVQTSGRFSAKNIQYF	TGTGCCAGCAGCTTAGTCCAAACTAGCGGGAGGTTTTCGGCAAAAAACATTCAGTACTTC
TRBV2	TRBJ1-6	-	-	CASSEDGSSYNSPLHF	TGTGCCAGCAGCGAAGACGGGAGCTCCTATAATTCACCCCTCCACTTT
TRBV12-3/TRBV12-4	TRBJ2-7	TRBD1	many	CASSYYRDSRREQYF	TGTGCCAGCAGCTACTACCGGGACAGTCGTCGCGAGCAGTACTTC
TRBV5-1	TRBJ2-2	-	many	CASSPEATGELFF	TGCGCCAGCAGCCCGGAGGCCACCGGGGAGCTGTTTTTT
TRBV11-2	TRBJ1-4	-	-	CASRPGFRGEKLFF	TGTGCCAGCAGACCGGGTTTTCGGGGTGAAAAACTGTTTTTT
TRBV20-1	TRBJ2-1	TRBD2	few	CSAALAGAGNEQFF	TGCAGTGCCGCGTTGGCGGGAGCAGGCAATGAGCAGTTCTTC
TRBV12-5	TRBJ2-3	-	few	CASGLARAGPTDTQYF	TGTGCTAGTGGTTTGGCCCGGGCAGGGCCCACAGATACGCAGTATTTT
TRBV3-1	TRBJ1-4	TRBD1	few	CASSRRQGSEKLFF	TGTGCCAGCTCCCGAAGACAGGGGTCCGAAAAACTGTTTTTT